This T cell receptor beta chain was observed in a study of blood T cell repertoires in COVID-19 (dated by TCRdb to the early 2020s). For the study in its entirety: Samples covering the acute and convalescent phases of COVID-19 were provided by collaborators in the United States, Italy and Spain. The prospective study material was composed of cDNA or gDNA derived from T cells, B-cell-depleted T cells, or PBMCs. The dataset comprised deeply sampled blood TCRbeta repertoires from subjects exposed to, actively infected with, or recovered from COVID-19. A freely available public database, intended as a resource for researchers studying the immune response to SARS-CoV-2, is where the repertoires were released. The samples were drawn from the first 160 participants of the ongoing ImmuneRACE study and from 1,254 subjects provided by 6 global collaborators. The sample metadata nearly always contained a de-identified subject ID, COVID-19 status, age in years and sex. Where HLA class I and class II types were available, the types were taken from metadata supplied by the sample provider, not from assay-based typing.

From the cysteine through the phenylalanine, the CDR3 covers 13 amino acids. Only the CDR3 DNA stays, 39 bases, in frame from base 1. From the germline V gene (reference sequence), CDR1 is MNHEY and CDR2 is SMNVEV. The V and J ends are trimmed by 5 bases and 5 bases, leaving 12 bases between them. To note about this clone: Its antigen is not yet known. No base-level quality is on record; no much larger clone is a single base apart.

TCRbeta CDR3 regions were amplified from genomic DNA using the immunoSEQ Assay, a bias-controlled multiplex PCR. In the paper's pipeline: Nucleated cell counts per sample were estimated from amplification of reference gene primers within the assay. Sequence reads were collapsed and filtered to measure the absolute abundance of every unique TCRbeta CDR3 rearrangement. Productive Simpson clonality was computed per sample as the square root of Simpson's diversity index over productive rearrangements. TCRdb carries this immuneACCESS record with in-frame sequences only. Its versions omit some clonotypes, under half of them owing to an unresolved V gene in the studies checked, with the rest unexplained. Clonal size and the V and J genes are those of that table, whereas D and trimming came from the DNA. The sample table holds 300,000 or so clones, of which 70% to 90% were seen once. The ten most abundant clones make up roughly 4.2% of the sample.

Broad study findings and their caveats: Clinical and demographic metadata were provided uncurated, with the amount varying by source and participant.

In the prospective study, participants were about 18 to 95 years old, resided in about two dozen geographic areas of the United States, and were enrolled through a virtual design. To assign participants to cohorts, the prospective study relied on clinical history that participants themselves reported in a screening survey and a study questionnaire. In the prospective study, whole blood, serum and a nasopharyngeal or oropharyngeal swab were collected from each participant by mobile phlebotomists. Additional blood draws and questionnaires over an approximately two-month period could optionally be provided by prospective study participants. Before DNA extraction, blood samples from the prospective study were shipped at room temperature or frozen.

This clonotype was obtained from a woman in her thirties or forties with acute COVID-19. The sequence joins TRBV27 to TRBJ1-1; the D gene is perhaps TRBD1, on 6 matching bases. Sequencing input: PBMCs or T cells enriched from blood (not recorded which). CDR3 sequence: CASSPDSWTEAFF. The nucleotides are TGTGCCAGCAGTCCGGACAGCTGGACTGAAGCTTTCTTT.